A single sample is the source of the 28 T cell receptor beta chains below, sequenced in a study of blood T cells in healthy people across ages. A second about 6 to 12 cycle PCR used barcoded and J-beta primers. Via MiXCR, TCRdb re-called the 5' RACE reads, giving one row per CDR3 protein. The sample lists nearly 800,000 distinct CDR3 sequences, roughly 25% occurring once. Another study also made use of these data, one on T cells of mothers and their children.

Material for sequencing was blood. These receptors were obtained from a boy between 10 and 17 years old in good health.

This clonotype was counted many times. This sequence joins TRBV12-3 or TRBV12-4 and TRBJ2-5; D not resolved. CDR3 length equals 12 residues. V lost 4 bases and J lost 2, with 5 bases in between. The CDR3 DNA reads as TGTGCCAGCAGTTCACATCAAGAGACCCAGTACTTC. The encoded protein is CASSSHQETQYF.

The rearrangement links TRBV29-1 to TRBJ2-5; TRBD2 matches 9 bases. V was pared by 7 bases and J by 5 bases, with 8 bases of the junction left unmatched. The CDR3 runs 13 residues. Germline assignment: CDR1 SQVTM and CDR2 ANQGSEA. In nucleotides, the CDR3 is TGCAGCGGCAAGTTAGCGGGAGAGGAGACCCAGTACTTC. Translated, it gives CSGKLAGEETQYF.

A few counts support this clonotype. The CDR3 here is CASSHNQGDTQYF. CDR3 in DNA: TGTGCCAGCAGCCACAACCAGGGGGATACGCAGTATTTT. The chain has TRBV11-2 and TRBJ2-3; possibly TRBD1 for D (6 bases). Germline values: CDR1 SGHAT, CDR2 FQNNGV. The CDR3 consists of 13 residues. V dropped 5 bases and J dropped 6 bases, with 12 bases sitting between them.

This chain joins TRBV5-4 and TRBJ2-7; possibly TRBD2 for D (6 bases). Trimming stripped 0 bases from V and 1 base from J, with 11 bases between. The CDR3 has 15 amino acids. Germline loops: CDR1 SGHNT, CDR2 YYREEE (reference sequence). The CDR3 coding sequence is TGTGCCAGCAGCTTGGGACGGGGGAGGTCCTACGAGCAGTACTTC. This sequence encodes CASSLGRGRSYEQYF.

This clonotype was recorded once. Mismatch with germline at one junction end may stem from a read error. The rearrangement links TRBV28 to TRBJ1-1, with TRBD1 as a possible D gene (6 bases). The CDR3 runs 15 residues. Germline CDR1 is MDHEN and CDR2 is SYDVKM. In DNA, the CDR3 is TGTGCCAGCAGTTCGATAAGGGGGATGCGCGCTGAAACTTTCTTT. This encodes CASSSIRGMRAETFF.

The chain couples TRBV29-1 to TRBJ1-1; possible D gene TRBD1, 5 bases. From germline, CDR1 is SQVTM and CDR2 ANQGSEA. The length of the CDR3 is 15 residues. V gave up 3 bases and J gave up 3 bases, with 17 bases separating them. The chain's CDR3 is CSVDRGGWEDTEAFF. The DNA of the CDR3 is TGCAGCGTTGATCGGGGGGGGTGGGAGGACACTGAAGCTTTCTTT.

The chain uses TRBV11-2 and TRBJ2-7; 7 nucleotides align to TRBD1. The CDR3 length is 13 residues. Germline V lookup: CDR1 SGHAT, CDR2 FQNNGV. With V trimmed by 5 bases and J by 7 bases, 8 bases remained unmatched. DNA of the CDR3: TGTGCCAGCAGCCAGACAGGGACCCCAGAGCAGTACTTC. Amino acid sequence: CASSQTGTPEQYF.

The sample holds a few counts of this clonotype. The rearrangement joins TRBV7-9 to TRBJ2-1; 14 bases map to TRBD2. The CDR3 runs 19 residues. CDR1 is SEHNR and CDR2 is FQNEAQ in the germline V gene (reference sequence). V shed 3 bases and J 8 bases; nucleotides not matched to a gene: 15. CDR3 loop: CASSFREVGTSGSSYEQFF. The CDR3 DNA reads TGTGCCAGCAGCTTTCGGGAGGTTGGGACTAGCGGGAGTAGCTATGAGCAGTTCTTC.

This clonotype was counted between two and nine times. The rearrangement joins TRBV7-9 to TRBJ2-6, with D hard to call. The germline CDR1 and CDR2 sequences are SEHNR and FQNEAQ (reference sequence). V dropped 6 bases and J dropped 3 bases, with 18 bases sitting between them. The CDR3 sequence is 17 residues long. The CDR3 region is CASRPRQVVVGANVLTF. In DNA, the CDR3 is TGTGCCAGCAGGCCCAGGCAGGTTGTGGTTGGGGCCAACGTCCTGACTTTC.

The gene calls are TRBV29-1 and TRBJ1-1; D is perhaps TRBD1 (6 bases). Trimming removed 2 bases at V and 11 bases at J, with 21 bases between. CDR1 is SQVTM and CDR2 is ANQGSEA in the germline V gene. There are 14 residues in the CDR3. The chain's CDR3 is CSVEKTGTPSSAFF. The DNA of the CDR3 is TGCAGCGTTGAAAAAACCGGGACACCTTCCTCGGCTTTCTTT.

This clonotype was observed a handful of times. The chain couples TRBV28 to TRBJ1-4; TRBD1 matches 7 bases. The germline V gene encodes CDR1 MDHEN and CDR2 SYDVKM. Germline trimming cut 10 bases from V and 7 bases from J; bases unmatched to any gene: 9. CDR3 length equals 13 residues. The CDR3 nucleotides are TGTGCCATTGCAGGGGGGGCCGGTGAAAAACTGTTTTTT. This codes for CAIAGGAGEKLFF.

This clonotype occurred a few times. The chain combines TRBV7-2 with TRBJ2-7; no reliable D call. This CDR3 has 14 residues. Per the germline V gene, CDR1 is SGHTA and CDR2 is FQGNSA. V shed 6 bases and J shed 3 bases, with 15 bases lying between them. As DNA, the CDR3 is TGTGCCAGCAGACACGACGGTCACGACTACGAGCAGTACTTC. Amino acid sequence: CASRHDGHDYEQYF. The whole variable domain, filled in from reference TRBV7-2 and TRBJ2-7, reads GAGVSQSPSNKVTEKGKDVELRCDPISGHTALYWYRQSLGQGLEFLIYFQGNSAPDKSGLPSDRFSAERTGGSVSTLTIQRTQQEDSAVYLCASRHDGHDYEQYFGPGTRLTVT.

This clonotype was seen only a few times. The V call is TRBV10-3, the J call TRBJ2-1; TRBD2 agrees at 7 bases. CDR3 length: 16 residues. V lost 1 base to trimming and J lost 2 bases; unmatched junction nucleotides: 5. The germline CDR1 and CDR2 sequences are ENHRY and SYGVKD. The CDR3 protein is CAISEFAGVPYNEQFF. In nucleotides, the CDR3 is TGTGCCATCAGTGAGTTCGCGGGAGTGCCCTACAATGAGCAGTTCTTC.

This chain connects TRBV29-1 to TRBJ2-1; D could derive from TRBD1 or TRBD2 (6 bases each). The ends were cut back, 6 bases at V and 8 bases at J, with 23 bases in the middle. This CDR3 has 15 residues. Germline V lookup: CDR1 SQVTM, CDR2 ANQGSEA. CDR3 protein: CSVRRGAILIDEQFF. In DNA form, the CDR3 reads TGCAGCGTGAGAAGGGGGGCTATCTTGATCGATGAGCAGTTCTTC.

The sample holds a few counts of this clonotype. V is TRBV29-1 and J is TRBJ2-3; 10 bases are a match to TRBD2. The V segment lost 7 bases and the J segment 6 bases; nucleotides outside the gene matches: 7. Germline V gene lookup returns CDR1 SQVTM and CDR2 ANQGSEA. This CDR3 comprises 13 residues. CDR3 nucleotide sequence: TGCAGCGCCACTAGCGGGAAAGACGATACGCAGTATTTT. Amino acid sequence: CSATSGKDDTQYF.

This clonotype was counted only a few times. V and J are TRBV28 and TRBJ2-6; D might be TRBD1 (6 bases). CDR1 is MDHEN, CDR2 SYDVKM, per germline. This CDR3 is 18 amino acids long. The ends were cut back, 6 bases at V and 0 bases at J, with 18 bases in the middle. CDR3 protein: CASRPDRGGDSGANVLTF. In DNA form, the CDR3 reads TGTGCCAGCAGACCGGACAGAGGGGGAGACTCTGGGGCCAACGTCCTGACTTTC. Full variable domain (missing parts from reference TRBV28 and TRBJ2-6): DVKVTQSSRYLVKRTGEKVFLECVQDMDHENMFWYRQDPGLGLRLIYFSYDVKMKEKGDIPEGYSVSREKKERFSLILESASTNQTSMYLCASRPDRGGDSGANVLTFGAGSRLTVL.

The chain links TRBV20-1 to TRBJ2-1; weak D call: TRBD2 (7 bases). The V end lost 0 bases, the J end lost 2 bases, and 14 bases lay between the germline ends. Germline V gene lookup returns CDR1 DFQATT and CDR2 SNEGSKA (reference sequence). The CDR3 has 16 amino acids. Here the CDR3 DNA reads TGCAGTGCTAGAGATGGGGGGGGCTTCACCTACAATGAGCAGTTCTTC. Amino acid sequence: CSARDGGGFTYNEQFF.

The rearrangement links TRBV12-3 or TRBV12-4 to TRBJ2-3; 8 positions agree with TRBD2. Trimming took 3 bases from V and 0 from J; bases not matched to a gene: 5. The length of the CDR3 is 16 residues. The CDR3 DNA reads as TGTGCCAGCAGTTTGGGTAGCGGGACAAGCACAGATACGCAGTATTTT. Encoded protein: CASSLGSGTSTDTQYF.

This clonotype was found once. Sequence at one end of the junction differs from germline and may be a read error. The V call is TRBV5-1, the J call TRBJ2-7; D remains unclear. Germline values: CDR1 SGHRS, CDR2 YFSETQ. CDR3 length: 14 residues. CDR3 bases: TGCGCCAGCAGCTTCACGACCGCCAACTACGGGCAGTACTTC. Protein product: CASSFTTANYGQYF.

In this sample, this clonotype turned up once. The chain joins TRBV3-1 to TRBJ2-7; 14 nucleotides match TRBD2. This CDR3 has 18 amino acids. Per the germline V gene, CDR1 is LGHDT and CDR2 is YNNKEL (reference sequence). With 3 bases clipped from V and 0 bases from J, the junction kept 7 bases outside the gene matches. The CDR3 DNA reads TGTGCCAGCAGCCAGGGACTAGCGGGAGTAATAACCTCCTACGAGCAGTACTTC. This encodes CASSQGLAGVITSYEQYF.

The chain links TRBV28 to TRBJ1-5; 7 bases agree with TRBD1. J lost 0 bases, V lost 4 bases, and 6 bases had no gene match. CDR3 length equals 16 residues. Germline V gene data show CDR1 as MDHEN and CDR2 as SYDVKM. CDR3 amino acids: CASSSQGYYSNQPQHF. The CDR3 coding sequence is TGTGCCAGCAGTTCACAGGGGTACTATAGCAATCAGCCCCAGCATTTT.

In the case of this clonotype: This may arise from a read error, as a much more abundant clone is one base away. The CDR3, as DNA: TGTGCCAACAGCTCCGTTAGCGGGGTCCAAGAGACCCAGTACTTC. It is translated as CANSSVSGVQETQYF. J is TRBJ2-5 and V is TRBV11-2, with TRBD2 identical over 8 bases. The germline gives CDR1 SGHAT, CDR2 FQNNGV. The CDR3 covers 15 residues. The full variable domain, in which reference TRBV11-2 and TRBJ2-5 provide the parts outside the CDR3, is EAGVAQSPRYKIIEKRQSVAFWCNPISGHATLYWYQQILGQGPKLLIQFQNNGVVDDSQLPKDRFSAERLKGVDSTLKIQPAKLEDSAVYLCANSSVSGVQETQYFGPGTRLLVL.

This clonotype was seen a handful of times. The V gene is TRBV21-1, the J gene TRBJ2-3; the table assigns TRBD1, which was not confirmed against the DNA. TRBV21-1 corresponds to a pseudogene. The CDR3 loop spans 13 amino acids. For the CDR3, the DNA is TGTGCCAGCACCAACAGGGGATCGGATACGCAGTATTTT. This codes for CASTNRGSDTQYF.

The rearrangement uses TRBV5-1 and TRBJ2-3; TRBD2 is a possible D gene (6 bases). Trimming left V 6 bases short and J 1 base short, with 9 bases between. This CDR3 region has 13 residues. Germline values: CDR1 SGHRS, CDR2 YFSETQ. CDR3 nucleotide sequence: TGCGCCAGCACGGAGGGCCGCACAGATACGCAGTATTTT. Protein product: CASTEGRTDTQYF.

This chain connects TRBV20-1 to TRBJ2-5; 7 bases align to TRBD2. The better agreement between TRBJ2-7 and the DNA end casts doubt on the J call. This CDR3 is 15 amino acids long. Germline CDR1 is DFQATT and CDR2 is SNEGSKA (reference sequence). This CDR3 is CSARDRRTRAYEQYF. DNA for the CDR3: TGCAGTGCTAGAGACCGAAGGACTAGAGCCTACGAGCAGTACTTC.

There are a few counts of this clonotype. This sequence joins TRBV29-1 and TRBJ2-7; D perhaps matches TRBD2 (6 bases). This CDR3 region has 14 residues. The ends were cut back, 7 bases at V and 2 bases at J, with 18 bases in the middle. The germline V gene encodes CDR1 SQVTM and CDR2 ANQGSEA. For the CDR3, the DNA is TGCAGCGCCGCGGGGACGACGGCGCCCTACGAGCAGTACTTC. It is translated as CSAAGTTAPYEQYF.

This clonotype has a handful of counts. An end of the junction does not agree with germline; a read error may underlie this. The genes are TRBV6-1 and TRBJ2-5; 12 bases are a match to TRBD1. The DNA end favors TRBJ2-1, so the J call may be wrong. Germline V lookup: CDR1 MNHNS, CDR2 SASEGT. This CDR3 is built from 17 residues. CDR3 in DNA: TGTGCCAACAGTAGTCCCTATGGGGACAGGGGGCAAAATGAGCAGTTCTTC. This gives the protein CANSSPYGDRGQNEQFF.

V gene TRBV20-1 combines with J gene TRBJ1-1; no clear D. V was shortened by 5 bases and J by 4 bases, with 14 bases between the two germline ends. The germline V gene encodes CDR1 DFQATT and CDR2 SNEGSKA (reference sequence). The length of the CDR3 is 13 residues. The CDR3 loop is CSAPLEKGTEAFF. The CDR3 nucleotides are TGCAGTGCTCCCCTAGAAAAGGGCACTGAAGCTTTCTTT.